The 16 T cell receptor beta chains listed next were all sequenced from one sample in a study of blood T cells in healthy people across ages. The second PCR ran roughly 6 to 11 cycles with a sample-barcoded 5' primer and J-beta primers. TCRdb reprocessed the 5' RACE reads with MiXCR, giving one entry per CDR3 protein. Among 850,000 or so distinct CDR3 sequences listed, around 30% were seen once. Specimen: blood. The source is a woman of 80 years or more in good health.

The sample holds many counts of this clonotype. This chain links TRBV7-2 with TRBJ2-5; D gene uncertain. The CDR3 consists of 14 residues. Looked up from germline, CDR1 is SGHTA and CDR2 is FQGNSA. The V gene lost 2 bases and the J gene lost 0 bases, with 7 bases spanning the gap. This CDR3 reads CASSLSTNQETQYF. In nucleotides, the CDR3 is TGTGCCAGCAGCTTATCAACTAACCAAGAGACCCAGTACTTC. The full variable domain, in which reference TRBV7-2 and TRBJ2-5 provide the parts outside the CDR3, is GAGVSQSPSNKVTEKGKDVELRCDPISGHTALYWYRQSLGQGLEFLIYFQGNSAPDKSGLPSDRFSAERTGGSVSTLTIQRTQQEDSAVYLCASSLSTNQETQYFGPGTRLLVL.

This clonotype was seen a handful of times. CDR3 in amino acids: CASSPIGASGGALETQYF. CDR3 nucleotides: TGTGCCAGCAGCCCCATTGGCGCTAGCGGGGGGGCCCTGGAGACCCAGTACTTC. The chain employs TRBV11-1 and TRBJ2-5; TRBD2 agrees at 12 bases. V lost 5 bases to trimming and J lost 5 bases; unmatched junction nucleotides: 15. Germline loops: CDR1 SGHAT, CDR2 FQDESV (reference sequence). CDR3 length equals 18 residues.

This clonotype was counted ten times or more. The chain combines TRBV6-2 or TRBV6-3 with TRBJ2-5, with no clear D. The germline V gene has CDR1 MNHEY and CDR2 SVGEGT. V dropped 4 bases and J dropped 5 bases, with 8 bases sitting between them. The CDR3 has 12 amino acids. The CDR3 loop is CASSSRPETQYF. CDR3 nucleotide sequence: TGTGCCAGCAGTTCAAGACCGGAGACCCAGTACTTC.

CDR3 DNA: TGTGCCAGCAGTGATATGGGATCGGGGAATCAGCCCCAGCATTTT. Translating gives CASSDMGSGNQPQHF. The chain carries TRBV2 and TRBJ1-5, with no clear D. The CDR3 totals 15 residues. Germline CDR1 SNHLY, CDR2 FYNNEI. V lost 3 bases and J lost 4, with 13 bases in between.

The rearrangement joins TRBV20-1 to TRBJ2-4, with TRBD2 identical over 8 bases. Losses at the gene ends were 3 bases for V and 5 bases for J; bases not matched to a gene: 6. From germline, CDR1 is DFQATT and CDR2 SNEGSKA (reference sequence). The CDR3 has 14 residues. The CDR3 DNA reads TGCAGTGCTAGCGGGGGGGCAGGCCAAAACATTCAGTACTTC. Its translation is CSASGGAGQNIQYF.

This clonotype has at least ten counts. The V gene is TRBV5-1, the J gene TRBJ1-2; TRBD1 agrees at 7 bases. CDR3 size: 13 residues. V lost 1 base to trimming and J lost 8 bases; unmatched junction nucleotides: 5. CDR1 is SGHRS and CDR2 is YFSETQ in the germline V gene. The CDR3 bases are TGCGCCAGCAGCTTGTATTCAGGGGGAGGCTACACCTTC. As protein: CASSLYSGGGYTF.

The chain employs TRBV12-3 or TRBV12-4 and TRBJ2-3, with TRBD1 matching 7 bases. This CDR3 is 12 amino acids long. V trimming: 6 bases; J trimming: 13 bases; junction bases outside the gene matches: 10. Here the CDR3 DNA reads TGTGCCAGCAGAAGGACAGGAGATGCGGAGTATTTT. Amino acids: CASRRTGDAEYF.

This clonotype was seen only once. A junction end diverges from the germline sequence, so it may reflect a read error. The J gene is TRBJ2-4, the V gene TRBV5-1; 8 nucleotides match TRBD2. The assigned J gene may be wrong: the sequence end matches TRBJ2-7 better. This CDR3 region has 15 residues. CDR1 and CDR2 from the germline V gene are SGHRS and YFSETQ. The CDR3 reads CASGFGLAGSYEQYF. The CDR3, as DNA: TGCGCCAGCGGCTTCGGCCTAGCGGGTTCCTACGAGCAGTACTTC.

This clonotype showed up just a few times. The chain links TRBV30 to TRBJ2-1; tentatively, D is TRBD1 or TRBD2 (5 bases each). This CDR3 spans 15 amino acids. Germline CDR1 is GTSNPN and CDR2 is SVGIG (reference sequence). Trimming took 2 bases from V and 2 from J, leaving 13 bases between them. The CDR3 DNA follows: TGTGCCTGGAGTCTCGGGACGCAGCCCTACAATGAGCAGTTCTTC. This codes for CAWSLGTQPYNEQFF.

This clonotype came up a few times. The chain combines TRBV28 with TRBJ1-2; possibly TRBD1 for D (5 bases). The germline V gene encodes CDR1 MDHEN and CDR2 SYDVKM. The CDR3 has 14 amino acids. Trimming took off 3 bases at V and 4 bases at J, with 12 bases between the two ends. The CDR3 sequence is CASSLEGSAYGYTF. In DNA form, the CDR3 reads TGTGCCAGCAGTTTGGAGGGGAGTGCCTATGGCTACACCTTC.

This clonotype occurred many times. This CDR3 reads CASSPAGLARHNEQFF. CDR3 DNA sequence: TGTGCCAGCAGCCCCGCCGGACTAGCGCGCCACAATGAGCAGTTCTTC. The chain recombines TRBV14 with TRBJ2-1; 9 positions agree with TRBD2. The CDR3 spans 16 residues. Trimming took 4 bases from V and 5 from J; bases not matched to a gene: 9. Germline V CDR1 and CDR2: SGHDN, FVKESK.

V usage is TRBV20-1 and J usage is TRBJ2-1; D gene uncertain. The J call is doubtful: the DNA matches TRBJ2-7 better. CDR1 and CDR2 (germline): DFQATT, SNEGSKA (reference sequence). This CDR3 spans 14 amino acids. This CDR3 is CSAHTPANYNEQYF. The DNA for the CDR3 is TGCAGTGCTCACACTCCAGCCAACTACAATGAGCAGTACTTC.

The gene calls are TRBV7-2 and TRBJ2-1; possibly TRBD1 or TRBD2 for D (5 bases each). Looked up from germline, CDR1 is SGHTA and CDR2 is FQGNSA. V was clipped by 3 bases and J by 7 bases, with 13 bases between them. There are 14 residues in the CDR3. The CDR3 reads CASSLGVYSNEQFF. DNA of the CDR3: TGTGCCAGCAGCTTGGGGGTCTACTCAAATGAGCAGTTCTTC.

Turning to this clonotype: Mismatch with germline at one junction end may stem from a read error. CDR3 region: CASSPVGGAATGELFF. For the CDR3, the DNA is TGTGCTAGCAGCCCCGTGGGGGGGGCGGCTACCGGGGAGCTGTTTTTT. The rearrangement links TRBV7-7 to TRBJ2-2; weak D call: TRBD2 (7 bases). The germline V gene has CDR1 SSHAT and CDR2 FNYEAQ (reference sequence). The length of the CDR3 is 16 residues.

Notes on this clonotype: One base away lies a much larger clone, so this may be a sequencing read error. A read error is likely, as this CDR3 ends without the conserved phenylalanine or tryptophan. The chain combines TRBV20-1 with TRBJ2-3; possible D gene TRBD2, 6 bases. The ends were cut back, 6 bases at V and 2 bases at J, with 15 bases in the middle. Germline CDR1 and CDR2: DFQATT and SNEGSKA (reference sequence). The CDR3 is 14 residues long. CDR3 protein: CSALGGANTDTQYL. The CDR3 DNA reads as TGCAGTGCCCTAGGAGGGGCTAACACAGATACGCAGTATTTG.

A few counts support this clonotype. V usage is TRBV20-1 and J usage is TRBJ2-1; 13 nucleotides align to TRBD2. With V trimmed by 3 bases and J by 4 bases, 12 bases remained unmatched. The CDR3 loop spans 18 amino acids. Germline CDR1 and CDR2: DFQATT and SNEGSKA (reference sequence). CDR3 protein: CSAREPWTSGGSYNEQFF. The CDR3 DNA sequence: TGCAGTGCTAGGGAACCCTGGACTAGCGGGGGTTCTTACAATGAGCAGTTCTTC.